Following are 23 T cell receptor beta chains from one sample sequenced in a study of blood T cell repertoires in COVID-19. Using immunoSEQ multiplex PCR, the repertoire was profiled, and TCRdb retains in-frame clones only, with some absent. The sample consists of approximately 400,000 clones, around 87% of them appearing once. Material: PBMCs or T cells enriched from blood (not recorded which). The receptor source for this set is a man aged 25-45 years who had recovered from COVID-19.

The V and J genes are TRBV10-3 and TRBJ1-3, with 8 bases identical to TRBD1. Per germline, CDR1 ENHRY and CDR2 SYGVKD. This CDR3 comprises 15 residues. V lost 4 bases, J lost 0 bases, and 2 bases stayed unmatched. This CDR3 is CAISGDRTSGNTIYF. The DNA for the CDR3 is TGTGCCATCAGTGGGGACAGGACCTCTGGAAACACCATATATTTT.

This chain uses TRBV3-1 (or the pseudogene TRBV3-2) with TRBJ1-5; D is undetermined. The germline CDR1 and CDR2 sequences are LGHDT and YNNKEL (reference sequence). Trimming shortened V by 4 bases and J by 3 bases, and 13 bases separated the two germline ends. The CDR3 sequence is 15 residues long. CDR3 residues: CASSPLGGNNQPQHF. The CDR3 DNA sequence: TGTGCCAGCAGCCCCCTCGGAGGGAACAATCAGCCCCAGCATTTT.

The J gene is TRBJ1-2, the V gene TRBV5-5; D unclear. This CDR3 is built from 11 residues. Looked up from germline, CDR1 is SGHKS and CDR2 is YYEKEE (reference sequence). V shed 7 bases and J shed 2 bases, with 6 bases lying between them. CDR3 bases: TGTGCCAGCGGCACCAACTATGGCTACACCTTC. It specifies CASGTNYGYTF.

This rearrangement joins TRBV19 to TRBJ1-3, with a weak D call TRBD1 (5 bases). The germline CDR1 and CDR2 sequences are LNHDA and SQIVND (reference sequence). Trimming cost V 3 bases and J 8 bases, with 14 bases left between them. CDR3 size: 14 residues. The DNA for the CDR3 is TGTGCCAGTAGTATCTTGGGGGGTTCGGACACCATATATTTT. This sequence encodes CASSILGGSDTIYF. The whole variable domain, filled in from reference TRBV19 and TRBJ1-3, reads DGGITQSPKYLFRKEGQNVTLSCEQNLNHDAMYWYRQDPGQGLRLIYYSQIVNDFQKGDIAEGYSVSREKKESFPLTVTSAQKNPTAFYLCASSILGGSDTIYFGEGSWLTVV.

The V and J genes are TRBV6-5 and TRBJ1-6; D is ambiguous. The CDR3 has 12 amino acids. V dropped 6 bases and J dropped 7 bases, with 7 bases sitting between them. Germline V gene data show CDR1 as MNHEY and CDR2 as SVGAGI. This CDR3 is CASRRENSPLHF. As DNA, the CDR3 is TGTGCCAGCAGACGAGAGAATTCACCCCTCCACTTT.

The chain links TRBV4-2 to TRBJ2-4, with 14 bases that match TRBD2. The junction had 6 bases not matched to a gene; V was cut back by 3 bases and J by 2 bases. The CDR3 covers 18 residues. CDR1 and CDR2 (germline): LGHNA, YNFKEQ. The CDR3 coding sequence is TGTGCCAGCAGCCAGGGGACTAGCGGGGGCCTGACCAAAAACATTCAGTACTTC. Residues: CASSQGTSGGLTKNIQYF.

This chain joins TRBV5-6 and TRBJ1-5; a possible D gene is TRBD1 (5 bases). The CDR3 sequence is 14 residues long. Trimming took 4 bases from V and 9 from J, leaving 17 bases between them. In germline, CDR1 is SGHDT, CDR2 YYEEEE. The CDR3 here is CASSAGTELPPQHF. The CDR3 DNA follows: TGTGCCAGCAGCGCTGGGACTGAATTGCCGCCCCAGCATTTT.

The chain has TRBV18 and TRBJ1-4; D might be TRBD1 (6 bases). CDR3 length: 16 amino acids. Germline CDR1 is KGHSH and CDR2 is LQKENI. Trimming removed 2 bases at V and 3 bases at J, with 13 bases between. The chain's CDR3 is CASSPRLDSPNEKLFF. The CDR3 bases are TGTGCCAGCTCACCAAGATTGGACAGTCCTAATGAAAAACTGTTTTTT.

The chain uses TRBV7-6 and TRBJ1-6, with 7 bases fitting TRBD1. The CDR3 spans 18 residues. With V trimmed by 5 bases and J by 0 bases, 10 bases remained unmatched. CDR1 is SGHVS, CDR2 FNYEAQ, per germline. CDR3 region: CASSPGGGFSSYNSPLHF. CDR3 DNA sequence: TGTGCCAGCAGCCCGGGAGGGGGCTTCAGCTCCTATAATTCACCCCTCCACTTT.

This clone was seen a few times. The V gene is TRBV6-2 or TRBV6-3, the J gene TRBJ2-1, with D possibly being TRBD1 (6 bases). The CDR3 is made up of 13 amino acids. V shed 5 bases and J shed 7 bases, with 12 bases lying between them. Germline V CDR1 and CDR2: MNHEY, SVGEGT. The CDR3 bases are TGTGCCAGCAGTCCAACAGGGCGGAATGAGCAGTTCTTC. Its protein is CASSPTGRNEQFF.

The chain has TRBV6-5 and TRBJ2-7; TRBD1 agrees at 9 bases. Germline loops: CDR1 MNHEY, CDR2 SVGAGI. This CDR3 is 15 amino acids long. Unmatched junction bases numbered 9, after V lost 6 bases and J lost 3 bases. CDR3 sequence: CASSLLGTGNYEQYF. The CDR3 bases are TGTGCCAGCAGCTTACTCGGGACAGGGAACTACGAGCAGTACTTC.

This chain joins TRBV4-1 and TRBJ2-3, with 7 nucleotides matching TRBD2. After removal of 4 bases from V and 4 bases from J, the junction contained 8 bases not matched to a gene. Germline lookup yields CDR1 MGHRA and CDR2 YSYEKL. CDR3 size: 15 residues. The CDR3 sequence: CASSPGEGGADTQYF. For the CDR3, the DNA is TGCGCCAGCAGCCCCGGGGAGGGAGGAGCAGATACGCAGTATTTT.

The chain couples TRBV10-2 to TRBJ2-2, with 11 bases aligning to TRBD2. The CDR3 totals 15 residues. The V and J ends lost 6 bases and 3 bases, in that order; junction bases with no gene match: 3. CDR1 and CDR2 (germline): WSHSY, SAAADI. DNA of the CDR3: TGCGCCAGCAGAGTAGCGGGAGGGGACACCGGGGAGCTGTTTTTT. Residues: CASRVAGGDTGELFF.

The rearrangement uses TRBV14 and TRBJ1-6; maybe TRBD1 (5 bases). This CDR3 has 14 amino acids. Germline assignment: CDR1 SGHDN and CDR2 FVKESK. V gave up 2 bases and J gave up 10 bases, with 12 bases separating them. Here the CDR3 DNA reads TGTGCCAGCAGCCAACAAAGGGGCCGATCACCCCTCCACTTT. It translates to CASSQQRGRSPLHF.

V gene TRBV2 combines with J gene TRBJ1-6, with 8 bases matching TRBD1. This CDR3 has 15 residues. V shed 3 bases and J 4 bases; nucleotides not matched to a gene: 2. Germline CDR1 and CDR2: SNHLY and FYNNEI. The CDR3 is CASSEGQVYNSPLHF. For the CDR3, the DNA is TGTGCCAGCAGTGAGGGACAGGTTTATAATTCACCCCTCCACTTT. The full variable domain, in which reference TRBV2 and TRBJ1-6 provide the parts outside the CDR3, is EPEVTQTPSHQVTQMGQEVILRCVPISNHLYFYWYRQILGQKVEFLVSFYNNEISEKSEIFDDQFSVERPDGSNFTLKIRSTKLEDSAMYFCASSEGQVYNSPLHFGNGTRLTVT.

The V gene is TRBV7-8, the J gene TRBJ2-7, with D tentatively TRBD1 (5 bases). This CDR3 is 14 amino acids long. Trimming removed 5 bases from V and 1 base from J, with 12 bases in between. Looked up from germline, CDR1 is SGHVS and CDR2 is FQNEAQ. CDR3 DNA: TGTGCCAGCAGCACGTCGGACATTTCCTACGAGCAGTACTTC. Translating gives CASSTSDISYEQYF.

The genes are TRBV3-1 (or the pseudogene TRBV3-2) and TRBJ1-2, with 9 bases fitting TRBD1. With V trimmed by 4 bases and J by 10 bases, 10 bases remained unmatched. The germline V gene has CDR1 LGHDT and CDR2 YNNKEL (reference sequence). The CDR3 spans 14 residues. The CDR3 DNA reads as TGTGCCAGCAGCCCCTCCCGAGGGACAGGGCTCTACACCTTC. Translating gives CASSPSRGTGLYTF.

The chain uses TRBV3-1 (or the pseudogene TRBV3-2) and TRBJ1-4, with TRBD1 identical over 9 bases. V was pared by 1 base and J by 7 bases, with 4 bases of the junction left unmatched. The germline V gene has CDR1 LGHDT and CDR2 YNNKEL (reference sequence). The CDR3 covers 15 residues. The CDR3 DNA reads TGTGCCAGCAGCCAAGGGGACAGGGAAGGTGAAAAACTGTTTTTT. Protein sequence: CASSQGDREGEKLFF.

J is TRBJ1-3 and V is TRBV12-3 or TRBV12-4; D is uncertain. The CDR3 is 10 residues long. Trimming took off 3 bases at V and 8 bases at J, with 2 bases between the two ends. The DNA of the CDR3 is TGTGCCAGCAGTTTCGACACCATATATTTT. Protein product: CASSFDTIYF.

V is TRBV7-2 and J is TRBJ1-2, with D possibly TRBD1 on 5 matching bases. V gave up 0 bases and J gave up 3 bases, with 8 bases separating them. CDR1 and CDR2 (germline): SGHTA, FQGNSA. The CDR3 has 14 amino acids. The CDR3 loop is CASSLAGLDYGYTF. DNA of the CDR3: TGTGCCAGCAGCTTAGCGGGGCTGGACTATGGCTACACCTTC.

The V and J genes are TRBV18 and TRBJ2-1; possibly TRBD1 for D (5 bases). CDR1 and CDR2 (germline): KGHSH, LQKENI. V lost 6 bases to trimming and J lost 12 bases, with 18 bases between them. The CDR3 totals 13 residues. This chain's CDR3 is CASSDQGQIGQFF. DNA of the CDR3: TGTGCCAGCTCTGACCAGGGTCAAATCGGGCAGTTCTTC.

The CDR3 DNA sequence: TGTGCCAGCAGCTTCGGGGGTGAAGAAAAACTGTTTTTT. It yields the protein CASSFGGEEKLFF. V is TRBV5-5 and J is TRBJ1-4, with D maybe TRBD1 (5 bases). The V and J ends lost 2 bases and 8 bases respectively, with 10 bases between them. CDR3 length: 13 amino acids. The V gene's germline CDR1 is SGHKS and CDR2 YYEKEE (reference sequence).

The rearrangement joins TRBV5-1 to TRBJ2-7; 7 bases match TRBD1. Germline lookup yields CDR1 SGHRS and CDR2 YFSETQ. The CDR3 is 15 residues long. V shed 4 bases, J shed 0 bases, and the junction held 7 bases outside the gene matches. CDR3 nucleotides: TGCGCCAGCAGCCCTGGTTGGGACAGCTCCTACGAGCAGTACTTC. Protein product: CASSPGWDSSYEQYF.